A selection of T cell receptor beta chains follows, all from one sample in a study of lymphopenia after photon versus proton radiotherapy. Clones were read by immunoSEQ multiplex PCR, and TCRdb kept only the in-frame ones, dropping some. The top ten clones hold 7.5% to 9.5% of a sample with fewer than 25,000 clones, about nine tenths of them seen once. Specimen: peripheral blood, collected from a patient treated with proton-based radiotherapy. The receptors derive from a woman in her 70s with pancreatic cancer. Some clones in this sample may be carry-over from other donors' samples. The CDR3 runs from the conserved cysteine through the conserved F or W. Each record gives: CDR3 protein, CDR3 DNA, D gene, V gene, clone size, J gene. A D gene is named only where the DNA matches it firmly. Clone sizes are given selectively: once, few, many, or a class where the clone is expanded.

cdr3_aa: CASSDDREYEQYF
cdr3_nt: TGTGCCAGCAGTGATGACAGGGAATACGAGCAGTACTTC
d_call: TRBD1
v_call: TRBV2
clone_size: once
j_call: TRBJ2-7

cdr3_aa: CASRWGQDYGYTF
cdr3_nt: TGTGCCAGCCGCTGGGGGCAAGACTATGGCTACACCTTC
d_call: -
v_call: TRBV28
clone_size: -
j_call: TRBJ1-2

cdr3_aa: CASSVATGAIGEQYF
cdr3_nt: TGTGCCAGCAGCGTAGCTACGGGGGCCATCGGAGAGCAGTACTTC
d_call: -
v_call: TRBV9
clone_size: -
j_call: TRBJ2-7

cdr3_aa: CASSELGTTPGYSSEQYF
cdr3_nt: TGTGCCAGCAGTGAGTTGGGGACAACTCCGGGCTACTCTTCCGAGCAGTACTTC
d_call: -
v_call: TRBV6-1
clone_size: -
j_call: TRBJ2-7

cdr3_aa: CASSLTGGTPGDGNTIYF
cdr3_nt: TGTGCCAGCAGCCTTACCGGTGGGACCCCGGGCGATGGAAACACCATATATTTT
d_call: -
v_call: TRBV7-3
clone_size: -
j_call: TRBJ1-3

cdr3_aa: CASSDRIGTQGEAFF
cdr3_nt: TGTGCCAGCAGTGACCGGATAGGGACGCAGGGTGAAGCTTTCTTT
d_call: -
v_call: TRBV25-1
clone_size: -
j_call: TRBJ1-1

cdr3_aa: CASRPGTSSLFGTDTQYF
cdr3_nt: TGTGCCAGCAGGCCCGGGACTAGCAGTCTTTTTGGCACAGATACGCAGTATTTT
d_call: TRBD2
v_call: TRBV7-9
clone_size: once
j_call: TRBJ2-3

cdr3_aa: CASSQYWTGGSSTQYF
cdr3_nt: TGCGCCAGCAGCCAGTACTGGACAGGGGGCAGTTCGACGCAGTACTTC
d_call: TRBD1
v_call: TRBV4-1
clone_size: -
j_call: TRBJ2-7

cdr3_aa: CASSLGGSYFGNTIYF
cdr3_nt: TGTGCCAGCAGTTTAGGGGGCAGTTATTTTGGAAACACCATATATTTT
d_call: -
v_call: TRBV28
clone_size: -
j_call: TRBJ1-3

cdr3_aa: CASSVGTSGSTDTQYF
cdr3_nt: TGTGCCAGCAGCGTAGGGACTAGCGGTAGCACAGATACGCAGTATTTT
d_call: TRBD2
v_call: TRBV9
clone_size: -
j_call: TRBJ2-3

cdr3_aa: CASRLAGKDTQYF
cdr3_nt: TGTGCCAGCAGACTAGCGGGGAAAGATACGCAGTATTTT
d_call: TRBD2
v_call: TRBV28
clone_size: -
j_call: TRBJ2-3